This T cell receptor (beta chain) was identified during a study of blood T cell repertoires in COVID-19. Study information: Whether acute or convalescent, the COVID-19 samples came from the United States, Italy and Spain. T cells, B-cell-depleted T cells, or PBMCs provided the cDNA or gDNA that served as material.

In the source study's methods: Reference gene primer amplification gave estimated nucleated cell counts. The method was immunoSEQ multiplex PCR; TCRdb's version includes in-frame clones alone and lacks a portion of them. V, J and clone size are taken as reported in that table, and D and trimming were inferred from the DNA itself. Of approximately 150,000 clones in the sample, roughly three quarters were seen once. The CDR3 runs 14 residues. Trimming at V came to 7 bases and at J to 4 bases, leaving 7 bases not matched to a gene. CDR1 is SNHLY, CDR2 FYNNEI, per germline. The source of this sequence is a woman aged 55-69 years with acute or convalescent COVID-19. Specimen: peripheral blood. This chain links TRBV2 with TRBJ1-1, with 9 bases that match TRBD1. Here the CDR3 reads CASIVGTGFTEAFF. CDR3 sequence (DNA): TGTGCCAGCATCGTCGGGACAGGGTTCACTGAAGCTTTCTTT.